Each of the 31 T cell receptor beta chains below was sequenced from the same sample in a study of shared clonotypes between healthy human individuals. Generated by immunoSEQ multiplex PCR, the TCRdb table keeps only in-frame clones and is missing some. In the table there are 2,500,000 or so clones, less than 95% of which are singletons. Sequenced input: naive CD4+ T cells from PBMCs. Subset in this sample: CD45RA+ positively selected. These receptors came from a man aged 18-30 years in good health. Some clones in this sample may be carry-over from other donors' samples.

V and J are TRBV28 and TRBJ1-1; TRBD1 aligns across 7 bases. Per the germline V gene, CDR1 is MDHEN and CDR2 is SYDVKM. The CDR3 is 12 residues long. The V and J ends lost 5 bases and 8 bases, in that order; junction bases with no gene match: 5. CDR3 loop: CASSVQGLEAFF. CDR3 nucleotides: TGTGCCAGCAGTGTACAGGGGTTAGAAGCTTTCTTT.

CDR3 sequence (DNA): TGTGCCAGCAGTTCGACGGGACAGGGATACTATGGCTACACCTTC. Its protein product is CASSSTGQGYYGYTF. The rearrangement joins TRBV28 to TRBJ1-2; 9 bases line up with TRBD1. In germline, CDR1 is MDHEN, CDR2 SYDVKM. This CDR3 spans 15 amino acids. Trimming at V came to 4 bases and at J to 3 bases, leaving 6 bases not matched to a gene.

The chain recombines TRBV6-6 with TRBJ2-7; possibly TRBD1 or TRBD2 for D (6 bases each). With 2 bases removed from V and 1 base from J, the gap between germline ends came to 9 bases. The CDR3 consists of 14 residues. Germline lookup yields CDR1 MNHNY and CDR2 SVGAGI (reference sequence). CDR3: CASSYEGGSYEQYF. DNA for the CDR3: TGTGCCAGCAGTTACGAGGGGGGATCCTACGAGCAGTACTTC.

About this clone: The sample contains more than one DNA sequence encoding this CDR3. The V call is TRBV27, the J call TRBJ1-5; the D is unclear. Trimming stripped 3 bases from V and 2 bases from J, with 8 bases between. CDR1 is MNHEY, CDR2 SMNVEV, per germline (reference sequence). The CDR3 has 14 residues. This CDR3 reads CASSFGQGNQPQHF. DNA of the CDR3: TGTGCCAGCAGTTTTGGGCAGGGCAATCAGCCCCAGCATTTT.

This clone was detected a few times. The V and J genes are TRBV18 and TRBJ1-1; 9 positions agree with TRBD1. CDR1 and CDR2 (germline): KGHSH, LQKENI. The CDR3 is 15 residues long. V lost 3 bases and J lost 6; bases outside the gene matches: 8. CDR3 nucleotide sequence: TGTGCCAGCTCACCCTCCGGGACAGGGAGGGCTGAAGCTTTCTTT. This codes for CASSPSGTGRAEAFF.

The J gene is TRBJ2-7, the V gene TRBV28; D uncertain. Germline assignment: CDR1 MDHEN and CDR2 SYDVKM. There are 14 residues in the CDR3. Trimming stripped 2 bases from V and 7 bases from J, with 15 bases between. The CDR3 DNA follows: TGTGCCAGCAGTTTAACCAGTTGGGCGAGGGAGCAGTACTTC. This translates into CASSLTSWAREQYF.

The rearrangement links TRBV9 to TRBJ2-7; the D gene is possibly TRBD2 (7 bases). The germline V gene has CDR1 SGDLS and CDR2 YYNGEE. The CDR3 has 16 amino acids. Deletions cut 3 bases from V and 4 bases from J, with 20 bases between. In DNA, the CDR3 is TGTGCCAGCAGCGCAAGGGGGGCTAGCGGAAAGTACGAGCAGTACTTC. This translates into CASSARGASGKYEQYF. Full variable domain (rest looked up from reference TRBV9 and TRBJ2-7): DSGVTQTPKHLITATGQRVTLRCSPRSGDLSVYWYQQSLDQGLQFLIQYYNGEERAKGNILERFSAQQFPDLHSELNLSSLELGDSALYFCASSARGASGKYEQYFGPGTRLTVT.

The V gene is TRBV5-6, the J gene TRBJ1-3; no firm D call. The CDR3 has 13 residues. Germline V gives CDR1 SGHDT, CDR2 YYEEEE. The V and J ends lost 3 bases and 0 bases respectively, with 4 bases between them. The CDR3 DNA sequence: TGTGCCAGCAGCTGGGACTCTGGAAACACCATATATTTT. Translated, it gives CASSWDSGNTIYF. Full variable domain (rest looked up from reference TRBV5-6 and TRBJ1-3): DAGVTQSPTHLIKTRGQQVTLRCSPKSGHDTVSWYQQALGQGPQFIFQYYEEEERQRGNFPDRFSGHQFPNYSSELNVNALLLGDSALYLCASSWDSGNTIYFGEGSWLTVV.

The chain is built from TRBV19 and TRBJ1-4; D unclear. This CDR3 region has 16 residues. Trimming took 8 bases from V and 0 from J, leaving 16 bases between them. The germline V gene encodes CDR1 LNHDA and CDR2 SQIVND (reference sequence). The CDR3 region is CASHATRASTNEKLFF. The CDR3 DNA follows: TGTGCCAGTCACGCAACAAGGGCTTCAACTAATGAAAAACTGTTTTTT.

CDR3 DNA: TGTGCCAGCAGTTTGGGTCAGACCGCGTACTTC. It encodes CASSLGQTAYF. The chain links TRBV28 to TRBJ2-7; no firm D call. V was pared by 3 bases and J by 12 bases, with 12 bases between. The CDR3 runs to 11 residues. Germline V CDR1 and CDR2: MDHEN, SYDVKM.

The chain is built from TRBV25-1 and TRBJ2-7; 10 nucleotides line up with TRBD1. CDR1 is MGHDK, CDR2 SYGVNS, per germline. CDR3 length: 16 amino acids. V lost 7 bases to trimming and J lost 3 bases; unmatched junction nucleotides: 12. The CDR3 coding sequence is TGTGCCAGCACTCGACTCCGGGACAGGGGCGTCTACGAGCAGTACTTC. Amino acids: CASTRLRDRGVYEQYF.

This rearrangement joins TRBV27 to TRBJ1-1; D possibly corresponds to TRBD1 (6 bases). Germline CDR1 MNHEY, CDR2 SMNVEV (reference sequence). CDR3 length: 16 residues. Trimming pared 6 bases from V and 1 base from J, leaving 18 bases between. The CDR3: CASSRRMGAGNTEAFF. CDR3 DNA: TGTGCCAGCAGCAGAAGAATGGGGGCGGGGAACACTGAAGCTTTCTTT.

This sequence joins TRBV30 and TRBJ1-2; D unresolved. The germline V gene encodes CDR1 GTSNPN and CDR2 SVGIG (reference sequence). V lost 2 bases and J 0 bases, leaving 7 bases between the germline ends. The CDR3 covers 13 residues. CDR3 coding DNA: TGTGCCTGGAGTTCACGGGCTAACTATGGCTACACCTTC. Amino acids: CAWSSRANYGYTF.

The rearrangement uses TRBV27 and TRBJ2-7; TRBD2 is a possible D gene (6 bases). Trimming took off 1 base at V and 3 bases at J, with 25 bases between the two ends. The V gene's germline CDR1 is MNHEY and CDR2 SMNVEV (reference sequence). CDR3 length: 19 amino acids. DNA of the CDR3: TGTGCCAGCAGTTTATTTGCTAGGACTACCCTCGGGATTGGCTACGAGCAGTACTTC. Its translation: CASSLFARTTLGIGYEQYF.

This clone was observed a handful of times. The chain is built from TRBV9 and TRBJ1-1; a weak D match, TRBD1 (6 bases). The CDR3 spans 13 residues. Germline V gene data show CDR1 as SGDLS and CDR2 as YYNGEE. V lost 1 base and J 5 bases, leaving 9 bases between the germline ends. The CDR3 region is CASSVRDRTEAFF. CDR3 bases: TGTGCCAGCAGCGTACGTGACAGGACTGAAGCTTTCTTT.

This chain uses TRBV2 with TRBJ2-5; D is ambiguous. Per the germline V gene, CDR1 is SNHLY and CDR2 is FYNNEI. CDR3 size: 14 residues. Trimming removed 1 base from V and 4 bases from J, with 10 bases in between. The CDR3 DNA reads as TGTGCCAGCAGTGAAGGGCGAACGGGAGAGACCCAGTACTTC. This gives the protein CASSEGRTGETQYF.

V and J are TRBV28 and TRBJ1-5, with 9 bases lining up with TRBD1. Germline CDR1 and CDR2: MDHEN and SYDVKM. The CDR3 totals 16 residues. The V gene end was trimmed by 3 bases and the J gene end by 4 bases; junction bases not matched to a gene: 7. The CDR3 reads CASSLEDRGWNQPQHF. The DNA of the CDR3 is TGTGCCAGCAGTTTGGAGGACAGGGGCTGGAATCAGCCCCAGCATTTT.

The V call is TRBV4-3, the J call TRBJ1-6; no definite D call. Between the trimmed V and J ends, which lost 0 bases and 6 bases, there was a span of 18 bases. In germline, CDR1 is LGHNA, CDR2 YSLEER. The CDR3 extends over 18 amino acids. Here the CDR3 reads CASSQDLPGRVSNSPLHF. The DNA for the CDR3 is TGCGCCAGCAGCCAAGATCTTCCGGGGAGAGTCTCTAATTCACCCCTCCACTTT.

The chain has TRBV5-1 and TRBJ2-1, with 10 bases identical to TRBD2. The CDR3 sequence is 14 residues long. Germline CDR1 SGHRS, CDR2 YFSETQ. V shed 7 bases, J shed 5 bases, and the junction held 6 bases outside the gene matches. CDR3 nucleotides: TGCGCCAGCTCGGGACTAGCGTCAGACAATGAGCAGTTCTTC. It specifies CASSGLASDNEQFF.

As to this clone: The CDR3 carries no conserved terminal phenylalanine or tryptophan, so it likely arises from a read error. Because the CDR3's place on the DNA is in doubt, the DNA is left out and the CDR3 is given as listed by TCRdb. The chain combines TRBV6-1 with TRBJ2-3; TRBD1 reflects the table's D call only, with no check against the DNA. From its first to its last residue, the CDR3 has 12 amino acids. Per the germline V gene, CDR1 is MNHNS and CDR2 is SASEGT. CDR3 sequence: CASREGDGQGQL.

The chain recombines TRBV11-1 with TRBJ2-5; TRBD2 agrees at 13 bases. Germline values: CDR1 SGHAT, CDR2 FQDESV (reference sequence). The CDR3 runs to 17 residues. With 0 bases clipped from V and 4 bases from J, the junction kept 5 bases outside the gene matches. This chain's CDR3 is CASSLARTSGSAETQYF. CDR3 bases: TGTGCCAGCAGCTTAGCACGGACTAGCGGGAGCGCAGAGACCCAGTACTTC.

The V gene is TRBV5-4, the J gene TRBJ2-7; 11 bases line up with TRBD2. The CDR3 length is 15 residues. From germline, CDR1 is SGHNT and CDR2 YYREEE (reference sequence). V lost 4 bases and J lost 4; bases outside the gene matches: 7. DNA of the CDR3: TGTGCCAGCAGCCCTCGACTAGCGGGAACTTACGAGCAGTACTTC. Residues: CASSPRLAGTYEQYF.

The chain uses TRBV6-5 and TRBJ2-7; D is perhaps TRBD2 (6 bases). V lost 4 bases and J lost 9, with 19 bases in between. Germline values: CDR1 MNHEY, CDR2 SVGAGI. The CDR3 runs to 14 residues. The CDR3 loop reads CASSSRGGPKRQYF. DNA for the CDR3: TGTGCCAGCAGTTCCCGGGGAGGCCCCAAGAGGCAGTACTTC.

V and J are TRBV5-4 and TRBJ1-5, with D maybe TRBD1 (5 bases). This CDR3 has 13 amino acids. CDR1 SGHNT and CDR2 YYREEE come from the germline V gene (reference sequence). The ends were cut back, 9 bases at V and 6 bases at J, with 16 bases in the middle. CDR3 sequence: CATSSGAGQPQHF. CDR3 DNA sequence: TGTGCCACATCCAGTGGGGCTGGTCAGCCCCAGCATTTT.

As for this clone: The junction and the germline gene differ at one end; a read error may be behind it. The chain carries TRBV28 and TRBJ2-7; TRBD2 is a possible D gene (5 bases). The CDR3 extends over 14 amino acids. Germline V CDR1 and CDR2: MDHEN, SYDVKM. CDR3: CASSLSMRAYGQYF. CDR3 in DNA: TGTGCCAGCAGTTTAAGTATGCGGGCCTACGGGCAGTACTTC.

V gene TRBV27 combines with J gene TRBJ2-7; TRBD1 aligns across 9 bases. The V gene end was trimmed by 6 bases and the J gene end by 6 bases; junction bases not matched to a gene: 12. The V gene's germline CDR1 is MNHEY and CDR2 SMNVEV (reference sequence). This CDR3 spans 15 amino acids. CDR3: CASSSGQGIGREQYF. In DNA, the CDR3 is TGTGCCAGCAGCTCAGGACAGGGGATAGGTCGCGAGCAGTACTTC.

The rearrangement joins TRBV7-2 to TRBJ2-1; the D gene is possibly TRBD2 (5 bases). The V and J ends lost 5 bases and 4 bases respectively, with 12 bases between them. In germline, CDR1 is SGHTA, CDR2 FQGNSA. This CDR3 is built from 14 residues. The DNA for the CDR3 is TGTGCCAGCAGCCGAGTAGCGTATTACAATGAGCAGTTCTTC. The encoded protein is CASSRVAYYNEQFF.

The rearrangement uses TRBV28 and TRBJ2-4; 10 nucleotides match TRBD2. CDR1 is MDHEN, CDR2 SYDVKM, per germline. V shed 7 bases and J 8 bases; nucleotides not matched to a gene: 8. The CDR3 covers 14 residues. The CDR3 here is CASMLAGEGDIQYF. As DNA, the CDR3 is TGTGCCAGCATGCTAGCGGGAGAGGGTGACATTCAGTACTTC.

V and J are TRBV6-5 and TRBJ2-7; TRBD2 agrees at 7 bases. The length of the CDR3 is 15 residues. V dropped 2 bases and J dropped 2; count of bases not matched to a gene: 6. Germline values: CDR1 MNHEY, CDR2 SVGAGI. This CDR3 is CASSYRLAEPYEQYF. The CDR3 nucleotides are TGTGCCAGCAGTTACCGCCTAGCGGAACCCTACGAGCAGTACTTC.

The chain recombines TRBV5-4 with TRBJ1-2; D is undetermined. CDR1 SGHNT and CDR2 YYREEE come from the germline V gene (reference sequence). The V end was cut by 1 base, the J end by 4 bases, with 8 bases between. CDR3 length: 13 amino acids. This CDR3 is CASSLSSSYGYTF. DNA for the CDR3: TGTGCCAGCAGCTTGTCTTCCAGCTATGGCTACACCTTC.

The CDR3 sequence is CASSTFATGLFYEQYF. The CDR3 bases are TGTGCCAGCAGTACCTTCGCGACAGGGCTATTCTACGAGCAGTACTTC. The chain combines TRBV28 with TRBJ2-7; 7 nucleotides line up with TRBD1. CDR3 length equals 16 residues. The V gene end was trimmed by 5 bases and the J gene end by 3 bases; junction bases not matched to a gene: 13. Germline V gene data show CDR1 as MDHEN and CDR2 as SYDVKM.